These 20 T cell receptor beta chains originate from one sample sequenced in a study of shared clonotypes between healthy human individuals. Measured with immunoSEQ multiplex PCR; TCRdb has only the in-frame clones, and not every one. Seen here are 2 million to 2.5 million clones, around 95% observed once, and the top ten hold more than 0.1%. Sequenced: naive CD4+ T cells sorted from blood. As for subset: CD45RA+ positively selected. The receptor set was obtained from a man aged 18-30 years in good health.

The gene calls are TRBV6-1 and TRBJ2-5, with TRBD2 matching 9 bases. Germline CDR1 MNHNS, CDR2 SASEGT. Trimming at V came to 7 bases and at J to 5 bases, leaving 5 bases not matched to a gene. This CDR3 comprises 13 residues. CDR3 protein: CASKGAGGETQYF. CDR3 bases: TGTGCCAGCAAAGGGGCGGGAGGGGAGACCCAGTACTTC.

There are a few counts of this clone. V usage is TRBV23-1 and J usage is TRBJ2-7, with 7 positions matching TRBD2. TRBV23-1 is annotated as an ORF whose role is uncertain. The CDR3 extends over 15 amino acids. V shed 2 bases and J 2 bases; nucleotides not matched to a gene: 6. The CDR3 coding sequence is TGCGCCAGCAGTCAACAGGGTCTAGCGGCCTACGAGCAGTACTTC. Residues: CASSQQGLAAYEQYF.

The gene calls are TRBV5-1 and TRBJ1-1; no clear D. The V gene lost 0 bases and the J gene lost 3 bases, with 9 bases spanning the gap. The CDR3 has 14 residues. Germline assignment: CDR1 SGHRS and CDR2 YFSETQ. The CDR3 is CASSLGQIDTEAFF. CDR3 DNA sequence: TGCGCCAGCAGCTTGGGACAAATAGACACTGAAGCTTTCTTT.

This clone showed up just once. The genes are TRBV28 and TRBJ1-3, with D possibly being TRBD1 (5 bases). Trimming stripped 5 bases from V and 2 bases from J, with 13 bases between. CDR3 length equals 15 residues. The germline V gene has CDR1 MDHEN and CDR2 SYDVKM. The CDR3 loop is CASSPSGKAGNTIYF. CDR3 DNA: TGTGCCAGCAGTCCCTCAGGGAAAGCTGGAAACACCATATATTTT.

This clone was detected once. CDR3 sequence: CASELAGGGPGETQYF. In DNA form, the CDR3 reads TGTGCCAGCGAACTAGCGGGAGGAGGGCCGGGAGAGACCCAGTACTTC. The chain is built from TRBV30 and TRBJ2-5; 12 bases are a match to TRBD2. The CDR3 is 16 amino acids. Germline lookup yields CDR1 GTSNPN and CDR2 SVGIG (reference sequence). V lost 8 bases, J lost 4 bases, and 14 bases stayed unmatched.

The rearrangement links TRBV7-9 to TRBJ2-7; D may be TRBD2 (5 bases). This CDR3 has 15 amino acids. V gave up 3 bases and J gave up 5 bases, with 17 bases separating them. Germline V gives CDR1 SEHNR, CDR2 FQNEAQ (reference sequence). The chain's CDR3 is CASSFFPAGRHEQYF. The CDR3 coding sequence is TGTGCCAGCAGCTTCTTCCCCGCGGGTCGGCACGAGCAGTACTTC.

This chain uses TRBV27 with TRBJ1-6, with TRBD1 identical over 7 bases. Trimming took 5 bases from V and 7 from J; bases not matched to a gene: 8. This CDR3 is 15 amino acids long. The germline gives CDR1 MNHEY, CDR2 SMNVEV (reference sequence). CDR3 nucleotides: TGTGCCAGCAGTCGGATTCAGGGGGAGAATTCACCCCTCCACTTT. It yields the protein CASSRIQGENSPLHF.

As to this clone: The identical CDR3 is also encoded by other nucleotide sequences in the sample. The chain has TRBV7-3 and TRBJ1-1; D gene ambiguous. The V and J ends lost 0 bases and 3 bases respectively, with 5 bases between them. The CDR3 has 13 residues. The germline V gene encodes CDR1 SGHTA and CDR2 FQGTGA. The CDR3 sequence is CASSLTGDTEAFF. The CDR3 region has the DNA TGTGCCAGCAGCTTAACTGGGGACACTGAAGCTTTCTTT. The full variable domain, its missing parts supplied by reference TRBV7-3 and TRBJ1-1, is GAGVSQTPSNKVTEKGKYVELRCDPISGHTALYWYRQSLGQGPEFLIYFQGTGAADDSGLPNDRFFAVRPEGSVSTLKIQRTERGDSAVYLCASSLTGDTEAFFGQGTRLTVV.

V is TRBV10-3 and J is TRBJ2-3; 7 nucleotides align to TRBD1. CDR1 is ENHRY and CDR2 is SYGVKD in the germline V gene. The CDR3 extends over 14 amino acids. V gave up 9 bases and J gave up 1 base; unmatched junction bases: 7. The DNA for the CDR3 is TGTGCCATGACGGACAGGCAGGGCACAGATACGCAGTATTTT. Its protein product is CAMTDRQGTDTQYF.

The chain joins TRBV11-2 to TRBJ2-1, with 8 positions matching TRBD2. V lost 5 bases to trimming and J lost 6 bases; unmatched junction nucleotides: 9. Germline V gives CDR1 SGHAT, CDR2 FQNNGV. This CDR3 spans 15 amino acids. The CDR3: CASSALAGRVNEQFF. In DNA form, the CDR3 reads TGTGCCAGCAGCGCCTTAGCGGGGCGCGTCAATGAGCAGTTCTTC.

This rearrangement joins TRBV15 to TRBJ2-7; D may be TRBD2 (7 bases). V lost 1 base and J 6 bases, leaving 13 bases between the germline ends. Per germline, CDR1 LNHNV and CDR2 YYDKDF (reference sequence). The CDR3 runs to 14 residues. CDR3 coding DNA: TGTGCCACCAGCAGAGGCTCGGGGGGCGGCGAGCAGTACTTC. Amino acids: CATSRGSGGGEQYF.

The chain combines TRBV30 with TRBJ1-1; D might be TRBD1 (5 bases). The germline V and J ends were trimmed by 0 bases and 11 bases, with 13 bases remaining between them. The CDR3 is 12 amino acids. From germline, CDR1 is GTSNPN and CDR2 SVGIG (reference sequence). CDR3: CAWSVWGFYAFF. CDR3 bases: TGTGCCTGGAGTGTATGGGGGTTTTATGCTTTCTTT.

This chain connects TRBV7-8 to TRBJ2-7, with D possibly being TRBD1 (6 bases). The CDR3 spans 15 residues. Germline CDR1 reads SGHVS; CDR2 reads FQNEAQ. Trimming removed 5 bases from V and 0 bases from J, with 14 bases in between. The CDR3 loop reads CASSVGQPSSYEQYF. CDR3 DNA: TGTGCCAGCAGCGTCGGACAGCCGAGCTCCTACGAGCAGTACTTC.

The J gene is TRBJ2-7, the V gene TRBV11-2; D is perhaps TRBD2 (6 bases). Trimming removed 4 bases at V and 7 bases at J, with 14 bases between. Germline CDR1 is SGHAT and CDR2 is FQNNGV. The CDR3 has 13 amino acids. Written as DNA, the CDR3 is TGTGCCAGCAGCTACCGCATTGGGAGGGAGCAGTACTTC. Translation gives CASSYRIGREQYF.

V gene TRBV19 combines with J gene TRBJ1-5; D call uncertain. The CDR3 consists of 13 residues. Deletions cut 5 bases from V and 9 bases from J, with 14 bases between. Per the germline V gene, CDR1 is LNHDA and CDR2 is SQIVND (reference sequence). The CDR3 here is CASSPGFPGPQHF. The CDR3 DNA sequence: TGTGCCAGTAGTCCCGGGTTCCCAGGGCCCCAGCATTTT. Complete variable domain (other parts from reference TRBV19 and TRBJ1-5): DGGITQSPKYLFRKEGQNVTLSCEQNLNHDAMYWYRQDPGQGLRLIYYSQIVNDFQKGDIAEGYSVSREKKESFPLTVTSAQKNPTAFYLCASSPGFPGPQHFGDGTRLSIL.

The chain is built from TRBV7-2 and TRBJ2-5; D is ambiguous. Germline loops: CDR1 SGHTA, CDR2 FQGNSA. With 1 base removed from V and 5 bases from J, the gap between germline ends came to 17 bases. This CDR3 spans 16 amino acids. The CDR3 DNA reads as TGTGCCAGCAGCTTAGAGTTCTCTTGGACCGGGGAGACCCAGTACTTC. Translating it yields CASSLEFSWTGETQYF.

The chain's CDR3 is CASSSHLDQPQHF. Here the CDR3 DNA reads TGTGCCAGCTCATCACACTTAGATCAGCCCCAGCATTTT. This chain links TRBV18 with TRBJ1-5; no firm D call. This CDR3 is built from 13 residues. Per the germline V gene, CDR1 is KGHSH and CDR2 is LQKENI. Trimming shortened V by 5 bases and J by 5 bases, and 10 bases separated the two germline ends. Full variable domain (outside the CDR3, taken from reference TRBV18 and TRBJ1-5): NAGVMQNPRHLVRRRGQEARLRCSPMKGHSHVYWYRQLPEEGLKFMVYLQKENIIDESGMPKERFSAEFPKEGPSILRIQQVVRGDSAAYFCASSSHLDQPQHFGDGTRLSIL.

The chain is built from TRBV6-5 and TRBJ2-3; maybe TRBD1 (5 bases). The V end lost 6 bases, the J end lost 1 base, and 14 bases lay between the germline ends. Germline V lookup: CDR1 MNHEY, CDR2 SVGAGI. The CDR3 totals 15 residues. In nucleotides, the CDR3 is TGTGCCAGCAGAGACGACAGTATTGGCACAGATACGCAGTATTTT. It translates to CASRDDSIGTDTQYF.

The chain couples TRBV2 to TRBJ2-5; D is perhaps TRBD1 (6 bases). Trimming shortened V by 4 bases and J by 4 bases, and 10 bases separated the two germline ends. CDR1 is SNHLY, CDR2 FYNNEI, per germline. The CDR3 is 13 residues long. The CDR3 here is CASSVFRGETQYF. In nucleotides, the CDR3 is TGTGCCAGCAGTGTGTTCAGGGGAGAGACCCAGTACTTC.

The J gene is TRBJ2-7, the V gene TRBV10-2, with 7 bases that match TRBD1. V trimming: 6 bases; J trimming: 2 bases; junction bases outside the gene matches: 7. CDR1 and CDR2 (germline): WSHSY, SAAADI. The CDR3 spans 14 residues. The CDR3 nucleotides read TGCGCCAGCAGCTTGACAGGGAACCCCTACGAGCAGTACTTC. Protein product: CASSLTGNPYEQYF.